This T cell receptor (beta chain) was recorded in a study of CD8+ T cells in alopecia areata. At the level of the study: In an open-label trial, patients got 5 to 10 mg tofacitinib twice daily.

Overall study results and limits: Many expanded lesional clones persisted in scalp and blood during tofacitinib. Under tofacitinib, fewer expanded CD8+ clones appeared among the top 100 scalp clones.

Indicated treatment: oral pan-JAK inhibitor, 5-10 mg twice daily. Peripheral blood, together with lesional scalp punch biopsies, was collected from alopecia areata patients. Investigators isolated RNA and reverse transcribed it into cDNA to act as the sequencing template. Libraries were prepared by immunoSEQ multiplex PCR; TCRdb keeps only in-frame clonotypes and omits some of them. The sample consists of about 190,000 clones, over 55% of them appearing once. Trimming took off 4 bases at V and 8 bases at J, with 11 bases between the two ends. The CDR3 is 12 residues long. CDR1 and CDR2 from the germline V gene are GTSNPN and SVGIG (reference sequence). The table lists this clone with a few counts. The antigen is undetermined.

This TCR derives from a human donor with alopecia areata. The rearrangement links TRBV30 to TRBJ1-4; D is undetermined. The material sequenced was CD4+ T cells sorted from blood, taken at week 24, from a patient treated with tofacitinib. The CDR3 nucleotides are TGTGCCTGGAACAAGGCACAGGAAAAACTGTTTTTT. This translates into CAWNKAQEKLFF. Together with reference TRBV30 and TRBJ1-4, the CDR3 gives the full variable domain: SQTIHQWPATLVQPVGSPLSLECTVEGTSNPNLYWYRQAAGRGLQLLFYSVGIGQISSEVPQNLSASRPQDRQFILSSKKLLLSDSGFYLCAWNKAQEKLFFGSGTQLSVL.